This TCR beta chain stems from a study of radiation and T cells in renal cell carcinoma. As for time point: baseline pretreatment blood. Treatment noted: 15 Gy SBRT to primary tumor, nephrectomy 4 weeks later. This clone was counted a single time. CDR3 length: 16 residues. The V end lost 2 bases, the J end lost 4 bases, and 17 bases lay between the germline ends. Germline lookup yields CDR1 SGHVS and CDR2 FQNEAQ. Some clones are missing from TCRdb's copy, which holds only in-frame ones; the method was immunoSEQ multiplex PCR. The sample comprises tens of thousands of clones, 82% of which are singletons, and roughly 6% rests with the top ten.

The source is a man aged 55 to 70 with renal cell carcinoma. V gene TRBV7-8 combines with J gene TRBJ1-2; D perhaps matches TRBD1 (5 bases). The material sequenced was blood, taken from a patient whose treatment included radiotherapy and nephrectomy. The CDR3 nucleotides read TGTGCCAGCAGCTTAAGTTCGGGGGAGAGCCCCTATGGCTACACCTTC. Amino acids: CASSLSSGESPYGYTF.